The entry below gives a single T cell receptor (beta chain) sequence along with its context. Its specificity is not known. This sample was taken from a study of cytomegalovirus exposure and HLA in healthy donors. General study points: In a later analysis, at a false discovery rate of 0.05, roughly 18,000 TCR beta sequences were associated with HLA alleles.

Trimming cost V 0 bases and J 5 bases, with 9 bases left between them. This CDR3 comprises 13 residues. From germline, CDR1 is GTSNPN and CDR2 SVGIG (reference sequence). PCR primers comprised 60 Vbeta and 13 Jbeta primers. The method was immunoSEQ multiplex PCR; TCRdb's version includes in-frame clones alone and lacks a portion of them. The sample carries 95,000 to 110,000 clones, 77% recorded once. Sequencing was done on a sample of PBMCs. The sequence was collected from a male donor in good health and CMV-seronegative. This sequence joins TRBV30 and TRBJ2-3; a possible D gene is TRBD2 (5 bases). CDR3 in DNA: TGTGCCTGGAGTGTCAGAGAGGGAGATACGCAGTATTTT. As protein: CAWSVREGDTQYF.